The entry that follows covers one T cell receptor beta chain sequence. V lost 2 bases to trimming and J lost 0 bases, with 11 bases between them. The germline V gene has CDR1 SGDLS and CDR2 YYNGEE. The CDR3 spans 15 residues. The source of the sample is a study of technical replicates of blood from four donors. Sequencing used immunoSEQ multiplex PCR; TCRdb keeps in-frame clones, though not all of them. This table holds approximately 15,000 clones, 75% to 90% found once. V is TRBV9 and J is TRBJ1-1; D is perhaps TRBD1 (6 bases). The receptor was isolated from a human donor in good health. Sequenced: PBMCs. CDR3 coding DNA: TGTGCCAGCAGCGTCAGACAGGACATGAACACTGAAGCTTTCTTT. Encoded protein: CASSVRQDMNTEAFF.